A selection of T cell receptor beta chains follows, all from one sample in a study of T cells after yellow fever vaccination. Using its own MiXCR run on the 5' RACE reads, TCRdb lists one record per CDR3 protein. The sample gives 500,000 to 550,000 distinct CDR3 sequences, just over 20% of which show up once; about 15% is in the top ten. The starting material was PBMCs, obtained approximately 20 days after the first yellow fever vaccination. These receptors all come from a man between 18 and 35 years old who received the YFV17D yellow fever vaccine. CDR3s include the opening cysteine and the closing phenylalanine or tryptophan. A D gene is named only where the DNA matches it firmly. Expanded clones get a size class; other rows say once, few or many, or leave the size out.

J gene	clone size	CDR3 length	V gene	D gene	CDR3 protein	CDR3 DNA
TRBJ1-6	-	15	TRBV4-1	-	CASSQAAGTQSPLHF	TGCGCCAGCAGCCAAGCGGCGGGCACTCAATCACCCCTCCACTTT
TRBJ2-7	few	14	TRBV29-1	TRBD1	CSVEDGTGSYEQYF	TGCAGCGTTGAAGACGGGACAGGGTCCTACGAGCAGTACTTC
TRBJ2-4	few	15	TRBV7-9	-	CASSLVQLAKNIQYF	TGTGCCAGCAGTCTCGTGCAGCTAGCCAAAAACATTCAGTACTTC
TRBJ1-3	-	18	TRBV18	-	CASSPRVSARGSGNTIYF	TGTGCCAGCTCACCACGGGTATCCGCCCGGGGCTCTGGAAACACCATATATTTT
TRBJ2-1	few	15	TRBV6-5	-	CASSYDSPSTNEQFF	TGTGCCAGCAGTTATGACAGCCCTAGTACCAATGAGCAGTTCTTC
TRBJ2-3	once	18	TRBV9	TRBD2	CASSVRTSGGLSTDTQYF	TGTGCCAGCAGCGTCCGGACTAGCGGGGGGCTTAGCACAGATACGCAGTATTTT
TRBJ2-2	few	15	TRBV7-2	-	CASSLSTGRAGELFF	TGTGCCAGCAGCTTATCGACGGGTCGCGCCGGGGAGCTGTTTTTT
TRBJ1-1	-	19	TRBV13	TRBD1	CASSLQSGTGRMWGTEAFF	TGTGCCAGCAGCTTACAGTCGGGGACAGGGAGGATGTGGGGCACTGAAGCTTTCTTT
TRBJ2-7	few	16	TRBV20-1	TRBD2	CSARTIGGLAIYEQYF	TGCAGTGCTAGGACCATAGGCGGACTAGCGATCTACGAGCAGTACTTC
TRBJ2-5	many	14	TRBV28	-	CASSSPALQETQYF	TGTGCCAGCAGTTCTCCGGCCTTACAAGAGACCCAGTACTTC
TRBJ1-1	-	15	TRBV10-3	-	CAISEIGQKNTEAFF	TGTGCCATCAGTGAGATAGGACAGAAGAACACTGAAGCTTTCTTT
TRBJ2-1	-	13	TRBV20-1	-	CSARDLTGLEQFF	TGCAGTGCTAGAGATCTAACGGGTCTTGAGCAGTTCTTC
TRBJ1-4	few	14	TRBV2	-	CASSEVTEGEKLFF	TGTGCCAGCAGTGAAGTGACCGAGGGCGAAAAACTGTTTTTT
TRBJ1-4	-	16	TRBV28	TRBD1	CASNDRAGGSGEKLFF	TGTGCCAGCAACGACAGGGCAGGGGGCTCTGGTGAAAAACTGTTTTTT
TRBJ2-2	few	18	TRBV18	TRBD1	CASSFQPGTGGYTGELFF	TGTGCCAGCTCATTCCAACCCGGGACAGGGGGCTACACCGGGGAGCTGTTTTTT
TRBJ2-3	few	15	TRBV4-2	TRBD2	CASSQAGLVTDTQYF	TGTGCCAGCAGCCAGGCGGGACTAGTCACAGATACGCAGTATTTT
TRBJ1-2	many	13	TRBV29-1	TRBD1	CSVGGGASYGYTF	TGCAGCGTTGGAGGGGGCGCGAGTTATGGCTACACCTTC
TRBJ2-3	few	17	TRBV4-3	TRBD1	CASSQGRWDRETDTQYF	TGCGCCAGCAGCCAAGGTAGATGGGACAGGGAAACAGATACGCAGTATTTT
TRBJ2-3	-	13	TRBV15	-	CATSRDGADTQYF	TGTGCCACCAGCAGAGATGGGGCAGATACGCAGTATTTT
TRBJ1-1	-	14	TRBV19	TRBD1	CASSIWDRGAEAFF	TGTGCCAGTAGTATATGGGACAGGGGTGCTGAAGCTTTCTTT
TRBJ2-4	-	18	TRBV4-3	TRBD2	CASSPWTSGGAGKNIQYF	TGCGCCAGCAGCCCATGGACTAGCGGGGGGGCTGGCAAAAACATTCAGTACTTC
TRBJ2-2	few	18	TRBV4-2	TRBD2	CASSQELLAGGRSGELFF	TGTGCCAGCAGCCAAGAGTTACTAGCGGGGGGTCGGTCCGGGGAGCTGTTTTTT
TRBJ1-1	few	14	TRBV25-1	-	CASSGQGMRTEAFF	TGTGCCAGCAGTGGGCAGGGGATGAGGACTGAAGCTTTCTTT
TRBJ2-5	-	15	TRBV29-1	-	CSVPWGPMYQETQYF	TGCAGCGTACCTTGGGGGCCGATGTACCAAGAGACCCAGTACTTC
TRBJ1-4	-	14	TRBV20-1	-	CSASHRSGGEKLFF	TGCAGTGCTAGTCACAGATCAGGAGGTGAAAAACTGTTTTTT
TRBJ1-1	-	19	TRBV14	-	CASSPPIVGSIGRGTEAFF	TGTGCCAGCAGCCCCCCGATTGTAGGGAGTATCGGTCGCGGCACTGAAGCTTTCTTT
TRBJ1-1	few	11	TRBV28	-	CASSPGLGAFF	TGTGCCAGCAGTCCGGGACTTGGGGCTTTCTTT
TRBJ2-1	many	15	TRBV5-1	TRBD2	CASRSGTSGVNEQFF	TGCGCCAGCAGGTCCGGGACTAGCGGGGTCAATGAGCAGTTCTTC
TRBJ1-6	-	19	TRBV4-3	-	CASSQDKLAVSSYNSPLHF	TGCGCCAGCAGCCAAGATAAATTGGCGGTCAGCTCCTATAATTCACCCCTCCACTTT
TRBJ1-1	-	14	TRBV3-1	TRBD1	CASSQDTGGPEAFF	TGTGCCAGCAGCCAAGATACAGGGGGGCCTGAAGCTTTCTTT
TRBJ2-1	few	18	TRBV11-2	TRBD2	CASSLVGTSGGIYNEQFF	TGTGCCAGCAGCTTAGTTGGGACTAGCGGGGGGATCTACAATGAGCAGTTCTTC
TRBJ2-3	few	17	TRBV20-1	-	CSARDPAWGASTDTQYF	TGCAGTGCTAGAGATCCCGCCTGGGGGGCTAGCACAGATACGCAGTATTTT
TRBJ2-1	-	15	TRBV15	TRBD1	CATRGQVSSYNEQFF	TGTGCCACCAGGGGACAGGTTAGCTCCTACAATGAGCAGTTCTTC
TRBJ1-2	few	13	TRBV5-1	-	CASSLVQGGSYTF	TGCGCCAGCAGCTTGGTTCAGGGAGGGAGCTACACCTTC
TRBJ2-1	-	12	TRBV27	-	CASSSTVAEQFF	TGTGCCAGCAGTTCGACCGTAGCGGAGCAGTTCTTC
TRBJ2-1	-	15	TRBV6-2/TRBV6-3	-	CASSYAWGGLNEQFF	TGTGCCAGCAGTTACGCGTGGGGAGGATTGAATGAGCAGTTCTTC
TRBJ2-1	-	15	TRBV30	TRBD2	CAWSAGTSGFNEQFF	TGTGCCTGGAGTGCAGGGACTAGCGGGTTCAATGAGCAGTTCTTC
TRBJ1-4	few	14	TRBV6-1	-	CASRGEGWGEKLFF	TGTGCCAGCAGGGGGGAGGGGTGGGGAGAAAAACTGTTTTTT
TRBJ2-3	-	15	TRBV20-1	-	CSARDTGRITDTQYF	TGCAGTGCTAGAGACACAGGGCGGATCACAGATACGCAGTATTTT
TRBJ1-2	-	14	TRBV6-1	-	CASRLQGNSYGYTF	TGTGCCAGCAGGCTACAGGGTAATAGCTATGGCTACACCTTC
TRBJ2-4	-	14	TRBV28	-	CASRETVRVNIQYF	TGTGCCAGCAGAGAGACAGTGAGAGTAAACATTCAGTACTTC
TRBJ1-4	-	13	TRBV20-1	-	CSARPGDRKTMFF	TGCAGTGCTAGACCAGGGGATAGAAAAACAATGTTTTTT
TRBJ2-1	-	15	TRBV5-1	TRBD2	CASSFRLAGANEQFF	TGCGCCAGCAGCTTTAGACTAGCTGGGGCCAATGAGCAGTTCTTC
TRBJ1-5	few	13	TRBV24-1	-	CATREDGNQPQHF	TGTGCCACCCGGGAAGATGGCAATCAGCCCCAGCATTTT
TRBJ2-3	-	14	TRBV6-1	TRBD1	CAIQPTGDGFTQYF	TGTGCCATACAACCGACAGGGGATGGGTTCACGCAGTATTTT
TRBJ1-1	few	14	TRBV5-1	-	CASSLIAGDTEAFF	TGCGCCAGCAGCTTGATTGCAGGGGACACTGAAGCTTTCTTT
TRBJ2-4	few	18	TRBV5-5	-	CASSLRGWTDIAKNIQYF	TGTGCCAGCAGCTTGCGGGGTTGGACGGATATAGCCAAAAACATTCAGTACTTC
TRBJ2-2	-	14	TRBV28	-	CASTGLLNTGELFF	TGTGCCAGCACCGGACTTCTGAACACCGGGGAGCTGTTTTTT
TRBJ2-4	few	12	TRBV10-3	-	CAISEQAHIQYF	TGTGCCATCAGTGAACAGGCACACATTCAGTACTTC
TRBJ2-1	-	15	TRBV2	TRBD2	CASSNVGEGYNEQFF	TGTGCCAGCAGTAATGTGGGGGAGGGTTACAATGAGCAGTTCTTC
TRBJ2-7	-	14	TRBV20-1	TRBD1	CSARFADRGYEQYF	TGCAGTGCTAGATTTGCGGACAGGGGGTACGAGCAGTACTTC
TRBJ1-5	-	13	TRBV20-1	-	CSTQEDSNQPQHF	TGCAGTACGCAGGAGGATAGCAATCAGCCCCAGCATTTT
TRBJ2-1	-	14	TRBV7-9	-	CASSLAFLANEQFF	TGTGCCAGCAGCTTGGCCTTCCTAGCGAATGAGCAGTTCTTC
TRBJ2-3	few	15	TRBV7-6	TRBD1	CASSLSRGYTDTQYF	TGTGCCAGCAGCTTAAGCAGGGGGTACACAGATACGCAGTATTTT
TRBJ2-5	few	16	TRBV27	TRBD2	CASSSLRSGGSETQYF	TGTGCCAGCAGTTCGCTCCGCTCGGGGGGGTCAGAGACCCAGTACTTC